These 2 T cell receptor beta chains came from one sample sequenced in a study of early T cells in non-severe SARS-CoV-2 infection. Using its own MiXCR run on the 5' RACE reads, TCRdb lists one record per CDR3 protein. In the table there are 90,000 to 120,000 distinct CDR3 sequences, 11% of which are singletons. What was sequenced was whole blood. The receptors originated from an adult who was a healthcare worker with PCR-confirmed SARS-CoV-2 infection or an uninfected control (not recorded which).

In this sample, this clonotype turned up a few times. The chain has TRBV7-9 and TRBJ1-4; D is unresolved. CDR1 and CDR2 from the germline V gene are SEHNR and FQNEAQ (reference sequence). This CDR3 spans 15 amino acids. Trimming cost V 4 bases and J 3 bases, with 12 bases left between them. CDR3 sequence (DNA): TGTGCCAGCAGCTCGGACGGACGTCCTAATGAAAAACTGTTTTTT. Its translation is CASSSDGRPNEKLFF.

There are many counts of this clonotype. This chain links TRBV7-2 with TRBJ1-2; TRBD1 matches at 9 bases. Trimming cost V 3 bases and J 7 bases; bases outside gene matches: 6. CDR1 and CDR2 from the germline V gene are SGHTA and FQGNSA. The CDR3 consists of 14 residues. The CDR3 DNA is TGTGCCAGCAGCTTTAGGGGACAGGGAGGTGGCTACACCTTC. Translating it yields CASSFRGQGGGYTF.